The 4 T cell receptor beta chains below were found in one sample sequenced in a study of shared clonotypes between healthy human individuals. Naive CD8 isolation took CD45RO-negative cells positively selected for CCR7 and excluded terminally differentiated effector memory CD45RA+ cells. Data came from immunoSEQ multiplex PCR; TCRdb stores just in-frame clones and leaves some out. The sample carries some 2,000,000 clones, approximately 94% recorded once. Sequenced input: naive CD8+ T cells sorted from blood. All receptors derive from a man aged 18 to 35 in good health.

CDR3 DNA: TGTGCCAGCAGCTTAGGGGCCATCGACAGGGGGGATCAGCCCCAGCATTTT. This encodes CASSLGAIDRGDQPQHF. The chain joins TRBV7-2 to TRBJ1-5; 9 positions match TRBD1. The CDR3 length is 17 residues. J was trimmed by 5 bases and V by 1 base; bases with no gene match: 9. CDR1 is SGHTA, CDR2 FQGNSA, per germline.

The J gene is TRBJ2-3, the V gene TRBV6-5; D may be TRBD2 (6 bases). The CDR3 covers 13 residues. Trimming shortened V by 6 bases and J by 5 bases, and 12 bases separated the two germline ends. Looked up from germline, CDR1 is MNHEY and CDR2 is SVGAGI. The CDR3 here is CASSRDSEDTQYF. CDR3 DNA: TGTGCCAGCAGCCGGGACTCTGAAGATACGCAGTATTTT.

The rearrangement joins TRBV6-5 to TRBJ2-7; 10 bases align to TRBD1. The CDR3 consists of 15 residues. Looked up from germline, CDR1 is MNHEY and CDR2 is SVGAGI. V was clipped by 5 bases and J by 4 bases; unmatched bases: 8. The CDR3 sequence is CASSPSTGGGYEQYF. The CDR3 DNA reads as TGTGCCAGCAGTCCATCGACAGGGGGCGGGTACGAGCAGTACTTC.

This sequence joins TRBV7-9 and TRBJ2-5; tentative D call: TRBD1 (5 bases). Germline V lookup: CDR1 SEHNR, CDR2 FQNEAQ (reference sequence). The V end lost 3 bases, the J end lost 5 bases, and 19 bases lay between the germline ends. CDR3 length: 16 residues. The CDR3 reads CASSLTVGRVAETQYF. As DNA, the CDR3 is TGTGCCAGCAGCTTGACCGTGGGCAGGGTGGCGGAGACCCAGTACTTC.